This TCR beta chain is drawn from a study of CD8 T cells in Susac syndrome. Blood CD8+ and CD4+ T cells underwent high-throughput TCR beta sequencing. Healthy donors served as age- and sex-matched controls. Negative magnetic isolation gave CD8+ and CD4+ cells; FACS enriched CD8+ TEMRA. Germline loops: CDR1 LNHDA, CDR2 SQIVND (reference sequence). V was shortened by 4 bases and J by 3 bases, with 12 bases between the two germline ends. The CDR3 length is 14 residues. Random hexamers served to reverse transcribe roughly 0.5 to 1 ug RNA. TCR beta CDR3 was amplified by immunoSEQ multiplex PCR. This amplification extended across 54 Vbeta and 13 Jbeta segments. TCRdb processed the immunoSEQ multiplex PCR reads anew with MiXCR; each CDR3 protein has one entry. The sample holds 100,000 to 150,000 distinct CDR3 sequences; nearly 95% are singletons and the top ten take more than 0.095%.

Sequencing was done on a sample of CD4+ T cells from PBMCs. The source of this sequence is a human donor in good health. This rearrangement joins TRBV19 to TRBJ1-1; D is perhaps TRBD1 (5 bases). For the CDR3, the DNA is TGTGCCAGTAGTAGATCAGGGATGGACACTGAAGCTTTCTTT. Translated, it gives CASSRSGMDTEAFF.